This paragraph reports one T cell receptor (beta chain). Its antigen is not known. Use of 60 Vbeta and 13 Jbeta primers characterized the PCR. Method: immunoSEQ multiplex PCR; TCRdb's copy keeps in-frame clones and lacks some. The table records more than 12,000 clones, about 60% of them present only once. The CDR3 length is 10 residues. Trimming took off 0 bases at V and 10 bases at J, with 4 bases between the two ends. CDR1 GTSNPN and CDR2 SVGIG come from the germline V gene (reference sequence). This record comes from a study of cytomegalovirus exposure and HLA in healthy donors. Whole-study findings and limits: Earlier analysis looked at TCR beta V segments, and most were productive about 87% or about 30% of the time. Researchers counted around 180 TCR beta chains as cytomegalovirus-associated. It was taken for granted in presence/absence analyses that sequencing depth across donors was roughly uniform.

This chain links TRBV30 with TRBJ2-1; D call uncertain. The sample was PBMCs. This TCR came from a woman aged 45 to 65 in good health and CMV-seropositive. The DNA for the CDR3 is TGTGCCTGGAGTGTTGGCGAGCAGTTCTTC. Its translation is CAWSVGEQFF.